The sequence of this TCR beta chain was determined in a study of shared clonotypes between healthy human individuals. Study-level results: Larger estimated richness was generally recorded for naive subsets relative to memory subsets.

Authors' processing steps: ImmunoSEQ sequences covered only the junction and lacked quality scores; filtering therefore differed. Data came from immunoSEQ multiplex PCR; TCRdb stores just in-frame clones and leaves some out. V, J and clone size were drawn from that table, and D and trimming were deduced from the DNA. This sample has roughly 2,000,000 clones; 93% occur once, and the top ten carry approximately 1.6%. About this clone itself: Antigen: not known.

In the naive CD8 group, cells lacked CD45RO and were positively selected for CCR7, so terminally differentiated effector memory CD45RA+ cells were left out. The donors, healthy adults who were HIV-negative, had experienced no recent acute infections or vaccinations. This CDR3 comprises 13 residues. The germline CDR1 and CDR2 sequences are MDHEN and SYDVKM. Trimming left V 8 bases short and J 0 bases short, with 10 bases between. The chain carries TRBV28 and TRBJ1-1; TRBD1 might be the D (5 bases). What was sequenced was naive CD8+ T cells from PBMCs. The receptor was derived from a man aged 18 to 30 in good health. Some clones in this sample may be carry-over from other donors' samples. The CDR3 nucleotides are TGTGCCAGCGAATTAGGGGTGAACACTGAAGCTTTCTTT. This sequence encodes CASELGVNTEAFF.